This T cell receptor beta chain was sequenced for a study of blood T cells in healthy people across ages. Background on the study: Using template switching, researchers captured about one barcoded beta molecule for each two T cells. General observations from the study: Using unsorted PBMCs precluded a conclusive naive versus antigen-experienced comparison. Naive CD4+ cells and diversity were both higher in long-lived donors than in aged donors.

Germline CDR1 SGHTA, CDR2 FQGNSA. This CDR3 has 14 amino acids. V lost 3 bases, J lost 2 bases, and 11 bases lay in between. The authors ran a second PCR of roughly 6 to 12 cycles using a sample-barcoded 5' primer and a J-beta primer mix. Per sample, CDR3-containing paired-end reads numbered at least 2.5 million. One entry per CDR3 protein, called by TCRdb with MiXCR from the 5' RACE reads. The sample yields some 1.4 million distinct CDR3 sequences, 35% to 45% seen once. On this clonotype: No antigen is known for it.

The origin of this receptor is a woman aged 18 to 35 in good health. The chain uses TRBV7-2 and TRBJ2-7, with D unclear. Sequenced sample: blood. The CDR3 here is CASSFTNPTYEQYF. In DNA form, the CDR3 reads TGTGCCAGCAGCTTCACGAATCCAACCTACGAGCAGTACTTC.